Given below is one T cell receptor beta chain in context. The antigen is not known. Germline values: CDR1 GTSNPN, CDR2 SVGIG (reference sequence). The junction had 14 bases not matched to a gene; V was cut back by 4 bases and J by 9 bases. The CDR3 loop spans 16 amino acids. The record originates from a study of OX40 agonist ivuxolimab in advanced cancers. Across the whole study: Cancers in dose escalation were hepatocellular, melanoma, renal cell and head and neck. Earlier anti-PD-1, anti-PD-L1 or anti-CTLA-4 therapy was permitted; about 38% had received some. Participants, 70% to 90% male, averaged roughly 59 years of age, ranging from roughly 20 to 85.

Generated by immunoSEQ multiplex PCR, the TCRdb table keeps only in-frame clones and is missing some. The sample holds fewer than 85,000 clones, around four fifths seen once. Study observations and caveats: The average count of expanded clones was higher among CD8+ T cells than among CD4+.

This specimen consisted of CD4+ or CD8+ T cells sorted from blood, obtained in a trial of the OX40 agonist ivuxolimab. The TCR was taken from an adult with an advanced solid tumor such as melanoma, head and neck, liver or kidney cancer. The chain couples TRBV30 to TRBJ2-1, with TRBD2 matching 11 bases. CDR3 sequence reads: CAWMSRLAGGKGEQFF. In DNA, the CDR3 is TGTGCCTGGATGTCCCGGCTAGCGGGAGGAAAGGGTGAGCAGTTCTTC.